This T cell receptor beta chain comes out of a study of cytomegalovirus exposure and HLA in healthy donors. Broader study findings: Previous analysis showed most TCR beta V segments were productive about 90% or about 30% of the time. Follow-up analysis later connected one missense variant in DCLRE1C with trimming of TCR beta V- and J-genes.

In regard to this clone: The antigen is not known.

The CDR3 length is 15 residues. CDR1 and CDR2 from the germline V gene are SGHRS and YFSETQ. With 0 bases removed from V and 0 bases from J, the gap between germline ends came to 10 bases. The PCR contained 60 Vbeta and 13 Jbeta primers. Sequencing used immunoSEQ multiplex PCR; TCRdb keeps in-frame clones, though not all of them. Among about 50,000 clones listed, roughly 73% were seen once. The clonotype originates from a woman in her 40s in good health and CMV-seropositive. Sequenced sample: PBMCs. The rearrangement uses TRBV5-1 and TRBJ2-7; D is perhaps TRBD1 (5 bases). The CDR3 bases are TGCGCCAGCAGCTTGGGGGGCCTTTTCTCCTACGAGCAGTACTTC. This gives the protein CASSLGGLFSYEQYF.